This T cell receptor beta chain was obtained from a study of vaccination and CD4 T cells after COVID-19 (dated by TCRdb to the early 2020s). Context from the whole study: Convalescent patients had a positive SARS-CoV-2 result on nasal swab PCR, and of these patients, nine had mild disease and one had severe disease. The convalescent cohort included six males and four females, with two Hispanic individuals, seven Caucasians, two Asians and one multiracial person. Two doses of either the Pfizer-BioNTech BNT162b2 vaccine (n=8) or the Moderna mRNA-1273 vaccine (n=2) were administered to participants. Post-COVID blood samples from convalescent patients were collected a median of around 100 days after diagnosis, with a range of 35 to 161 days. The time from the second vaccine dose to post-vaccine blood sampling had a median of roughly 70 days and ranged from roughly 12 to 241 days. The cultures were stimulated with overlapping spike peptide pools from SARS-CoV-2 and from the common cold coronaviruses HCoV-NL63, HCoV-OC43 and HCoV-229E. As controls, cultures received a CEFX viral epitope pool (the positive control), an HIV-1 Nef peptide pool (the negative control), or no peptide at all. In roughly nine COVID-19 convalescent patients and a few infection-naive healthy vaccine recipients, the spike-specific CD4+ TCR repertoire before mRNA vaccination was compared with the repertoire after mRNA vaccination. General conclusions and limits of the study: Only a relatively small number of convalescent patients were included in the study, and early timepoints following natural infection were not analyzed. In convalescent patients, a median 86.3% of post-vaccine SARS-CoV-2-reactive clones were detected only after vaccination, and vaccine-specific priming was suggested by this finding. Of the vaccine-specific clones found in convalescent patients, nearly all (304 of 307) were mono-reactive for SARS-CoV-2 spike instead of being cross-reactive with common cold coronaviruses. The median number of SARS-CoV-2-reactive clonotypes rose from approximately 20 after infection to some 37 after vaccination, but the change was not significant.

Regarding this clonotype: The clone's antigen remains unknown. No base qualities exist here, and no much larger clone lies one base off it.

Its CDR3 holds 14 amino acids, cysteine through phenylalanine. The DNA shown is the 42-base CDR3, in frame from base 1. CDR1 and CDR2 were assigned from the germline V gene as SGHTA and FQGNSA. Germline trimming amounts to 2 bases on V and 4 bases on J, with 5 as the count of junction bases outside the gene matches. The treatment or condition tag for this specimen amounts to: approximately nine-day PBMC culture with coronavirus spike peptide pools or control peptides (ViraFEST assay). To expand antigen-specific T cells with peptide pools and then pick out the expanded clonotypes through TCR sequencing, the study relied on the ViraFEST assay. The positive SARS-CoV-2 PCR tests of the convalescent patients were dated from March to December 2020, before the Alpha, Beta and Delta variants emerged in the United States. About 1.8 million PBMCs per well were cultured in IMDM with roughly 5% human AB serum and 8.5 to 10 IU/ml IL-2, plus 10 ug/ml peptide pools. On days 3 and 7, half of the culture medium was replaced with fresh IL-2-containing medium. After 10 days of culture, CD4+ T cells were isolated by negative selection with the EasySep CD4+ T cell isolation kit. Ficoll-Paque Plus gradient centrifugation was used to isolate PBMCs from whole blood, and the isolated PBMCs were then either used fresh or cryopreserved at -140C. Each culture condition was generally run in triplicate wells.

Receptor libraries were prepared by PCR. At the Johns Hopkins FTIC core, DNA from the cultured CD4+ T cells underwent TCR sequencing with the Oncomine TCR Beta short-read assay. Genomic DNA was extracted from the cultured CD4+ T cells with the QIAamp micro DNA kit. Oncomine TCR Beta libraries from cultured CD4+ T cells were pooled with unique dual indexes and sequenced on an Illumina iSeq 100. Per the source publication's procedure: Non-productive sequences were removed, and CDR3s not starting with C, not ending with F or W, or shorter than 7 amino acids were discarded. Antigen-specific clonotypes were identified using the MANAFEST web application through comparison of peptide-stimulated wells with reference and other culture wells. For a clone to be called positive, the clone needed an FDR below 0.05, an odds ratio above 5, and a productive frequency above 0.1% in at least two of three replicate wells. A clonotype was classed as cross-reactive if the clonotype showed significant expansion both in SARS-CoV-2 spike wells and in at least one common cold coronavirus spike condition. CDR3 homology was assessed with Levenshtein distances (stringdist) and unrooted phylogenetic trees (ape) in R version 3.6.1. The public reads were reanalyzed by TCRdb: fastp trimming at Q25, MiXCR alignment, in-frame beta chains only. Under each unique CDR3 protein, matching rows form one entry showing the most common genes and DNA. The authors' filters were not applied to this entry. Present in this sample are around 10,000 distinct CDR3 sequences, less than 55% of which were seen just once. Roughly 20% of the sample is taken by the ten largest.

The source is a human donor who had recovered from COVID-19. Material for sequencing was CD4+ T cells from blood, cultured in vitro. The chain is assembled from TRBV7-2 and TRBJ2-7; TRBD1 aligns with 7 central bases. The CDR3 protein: CASSLKGAIYEQYF. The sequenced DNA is TGTGCCAGCAGCTTAAAGGGGGCCATTTACGAGCAGTACTTC. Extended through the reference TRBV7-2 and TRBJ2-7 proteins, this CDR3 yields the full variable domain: GAGVSQSPSNKVTEKGKDVELRCDPISGHTALYWYRQSLGQGLEFLIYFQGNSAPDKSGLPSDRFSAERTGGSVSTLTIQRTQQEDSAVYLCASSLKGAIYEQYFGPGTRLTVT.